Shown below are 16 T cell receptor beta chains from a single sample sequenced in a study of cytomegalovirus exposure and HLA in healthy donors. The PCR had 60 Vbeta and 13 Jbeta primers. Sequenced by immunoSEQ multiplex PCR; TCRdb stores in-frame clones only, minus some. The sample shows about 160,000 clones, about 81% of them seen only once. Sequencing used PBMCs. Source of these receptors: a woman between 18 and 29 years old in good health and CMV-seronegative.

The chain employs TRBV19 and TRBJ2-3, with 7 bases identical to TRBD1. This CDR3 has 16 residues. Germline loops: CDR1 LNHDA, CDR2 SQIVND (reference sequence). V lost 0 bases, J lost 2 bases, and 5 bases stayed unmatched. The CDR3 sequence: CASSIEGQYYTDTQYF. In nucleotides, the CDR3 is TGTGCCAGTAGTATAGAGGGACAGTATTACACAGATACGCAGTATTTT.

The CDR3 reads CASSVVSDTQYF. The CDR3 DNA reads TGCGCCAGCAGTGTCGTATCGGATACGCAGTATTTT. This sequence joins TRBV10-2 and TRBJ2-3; D is ambiguous. V gave up 4 bases and J gave up 6 bases, with 8 bases separating them. There are 12 residues in the CDR3. Germline V CDR1 and CDR2: WSHSY, SAAADI.

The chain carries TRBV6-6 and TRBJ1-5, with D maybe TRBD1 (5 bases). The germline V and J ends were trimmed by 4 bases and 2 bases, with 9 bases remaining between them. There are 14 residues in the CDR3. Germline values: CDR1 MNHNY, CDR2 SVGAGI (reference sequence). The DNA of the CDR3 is TGTGCCAGCAGTTCTCAGGGTGGCAATCAGCCCCAGCATTTT. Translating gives CASSSQGGNQPQHF.

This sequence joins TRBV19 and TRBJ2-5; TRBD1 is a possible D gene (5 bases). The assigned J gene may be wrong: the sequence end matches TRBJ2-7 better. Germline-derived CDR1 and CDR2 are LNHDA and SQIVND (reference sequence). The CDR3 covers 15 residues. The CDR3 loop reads CASSIGGQGAYEQYF. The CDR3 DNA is TGTGCCAGTAGTATAGGTGGGCAGGGTGCCTACGAGCAGTACTTC.

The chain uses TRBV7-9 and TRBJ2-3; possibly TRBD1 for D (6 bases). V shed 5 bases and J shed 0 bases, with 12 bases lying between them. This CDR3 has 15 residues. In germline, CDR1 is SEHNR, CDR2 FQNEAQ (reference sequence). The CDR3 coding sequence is TGTGCCAGCAGCGGGCGACAGGATAGCACAGATACGCAGTATTTT. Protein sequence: CASSGRQDSTDTQYF.

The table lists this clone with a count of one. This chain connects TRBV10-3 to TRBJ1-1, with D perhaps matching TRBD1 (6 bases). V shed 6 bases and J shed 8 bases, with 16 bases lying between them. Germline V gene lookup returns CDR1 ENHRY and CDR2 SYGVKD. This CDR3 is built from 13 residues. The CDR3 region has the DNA TGTGCCATCAGGGGAGACATCGGGACAGAAGCTTTCTTT. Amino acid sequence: CAIRGDIGTEAFF.

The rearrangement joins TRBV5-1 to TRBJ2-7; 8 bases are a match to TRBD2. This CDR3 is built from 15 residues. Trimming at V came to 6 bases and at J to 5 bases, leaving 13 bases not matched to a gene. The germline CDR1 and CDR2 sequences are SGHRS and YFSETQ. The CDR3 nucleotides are TGCGCCAGCAAGCCTCGTCCAGCGGGAGTTGACGAGCAGTACTTC. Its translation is CASKPRPAGVDEQYF.

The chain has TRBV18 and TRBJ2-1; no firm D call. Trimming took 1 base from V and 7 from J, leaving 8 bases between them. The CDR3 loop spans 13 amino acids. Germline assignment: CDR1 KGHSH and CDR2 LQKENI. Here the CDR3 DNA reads TGTGCCAGCTCACCACGATATGCGAATGAGCAGTTCTTC. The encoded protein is CASSPRYANEQFF.

The CDR3 region has the DNA TGTGCCAGCAGCCGTGGCGGGACAGGGGGCGCCCCCGGGGAGCTGTTTTTT. Its protein product is CASSRGGTGGAPGELFF. V and J are TRBV7-3 and TRBJ2-2, with TRBD1 matching over 12 bases. The V segment lost 5 bases and the J segment 6 bases; nucleotides outside the gene matches: 10. The germline V gene has CDR1 SGHTA and CDR2 FQGTGA. This CDR3 contains 17 residues.

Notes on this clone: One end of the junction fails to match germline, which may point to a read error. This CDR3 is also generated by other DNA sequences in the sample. The CDR3 coding sequence is TGCGCCAGCAGTTTATCGTCCCGGGGGACCCAGTACTTC. Encoded protein: CASSLSSRGTQYF. The V and J genes are TRBV27 and TRBJ2-5; D is possibly TRBD2 (5 bases). Germline CDR1 is MNHEY and CDR2 is SMNVEV (reference sequence). The CDR3 has 13 amino acids.

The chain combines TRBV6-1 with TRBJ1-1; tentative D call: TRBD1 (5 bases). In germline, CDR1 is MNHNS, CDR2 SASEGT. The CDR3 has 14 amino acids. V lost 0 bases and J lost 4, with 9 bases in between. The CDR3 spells CASSEAQGLTEAFF. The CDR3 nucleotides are TGTGCCAGCAGTGAAGCCCAGGGCCTCACTGAAGCTTTCTTT.

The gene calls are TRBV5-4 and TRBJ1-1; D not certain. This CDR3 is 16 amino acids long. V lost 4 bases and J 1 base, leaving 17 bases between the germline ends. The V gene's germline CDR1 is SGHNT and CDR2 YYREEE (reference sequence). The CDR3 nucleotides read TGTGCCAGCAGCGCCAACACGATCCCCCCGAACACTGAAGCTTTCTTT. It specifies CASSANTIPPNTEAFF. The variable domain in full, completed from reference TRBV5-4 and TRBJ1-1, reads ETGVTQSPTHLIKTRGQQVTLRCSSQSGHNTVSWYQQALGQGPQFIFQYYREEENGRGNFPPRFSGLQFPNYSSELNVNALELDDSALYLCASSANTIPPNTEAFFGQGTRLTVV.

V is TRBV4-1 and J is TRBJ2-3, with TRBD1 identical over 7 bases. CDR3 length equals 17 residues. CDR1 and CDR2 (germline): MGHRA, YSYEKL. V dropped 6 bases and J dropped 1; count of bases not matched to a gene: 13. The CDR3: CASRTGTTIEGTDTQYF. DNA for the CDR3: TGCGCCAGCAGGACAGGGACGACGATTGAGGGCACAGATACGCAGTATTTT.

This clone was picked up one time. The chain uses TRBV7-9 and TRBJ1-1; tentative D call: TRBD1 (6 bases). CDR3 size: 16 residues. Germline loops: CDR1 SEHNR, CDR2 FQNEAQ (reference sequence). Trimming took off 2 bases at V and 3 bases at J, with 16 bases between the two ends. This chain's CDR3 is CASSLKHGRGDTEAFF. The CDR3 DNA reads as TGTGCCAGCAGCTTAAAACATGGCAGGGGCGACACTGAAGCTTTCTTT. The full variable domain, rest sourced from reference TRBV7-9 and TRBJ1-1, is DTGVSQNPRHKITKRGQNVTFRCDPISEHNRLYWYRQTLGQGPEFLTYFQNEAQLEKSRLLSDRFSAERPKGSFSTLEIQRTEQGDSAMYLCASSLKHGRGDTEAFFGQGTRLTVV.

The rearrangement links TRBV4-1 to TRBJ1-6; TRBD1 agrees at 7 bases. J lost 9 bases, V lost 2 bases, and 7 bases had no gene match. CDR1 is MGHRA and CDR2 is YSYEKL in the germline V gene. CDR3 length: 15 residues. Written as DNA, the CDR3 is TGCGCCAGCAGCCAAATGACAGGGAACTTTTCACCCCTCCACTTT. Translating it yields CASSQMTGNFSPLHF.

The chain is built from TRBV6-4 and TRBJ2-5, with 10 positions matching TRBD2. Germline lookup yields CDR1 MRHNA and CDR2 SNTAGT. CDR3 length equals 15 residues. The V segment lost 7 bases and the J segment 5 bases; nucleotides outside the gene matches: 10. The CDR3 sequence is CASTGPGLATETQYF. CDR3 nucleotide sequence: TGTGCCAGCACCGGACCGGGACTAGCGACGGAGACCCAGTACTTC.